These 30 T cell receptor beta chains share one sample of origin, sequenced in a study of shared clonotypes between healthy human individuals. Sequenced by immunoSEQ multiplex PCR; TCRdb stores in-frame clones only, minus some. Of roughly 2,000,000 clones in the sample, about 95% are singletons; the top ten hold 1% to 1.5%. CD8 cells classed as naive were CD45RO-negative and positively selected for CCR7, excluding terminally differentiated effector memory CD45RA+ cells. Sequencing was done on a sample of naive CD8+ T cells sorted from blood. These receptors all stem from a man younger than 35 in good health.

This clone occurred once. The rearrangement joins TRBV7-9 to TRBJ2-7; D possibly uses TRBD1 or TRBD2 (5 bases each). This CDR3 has 12 amino acids. The V end was cut by 5 bases, the J end by 6 bases, with 11 bases between. Germline V gene lookup returns CDR1 SEHNR and CDR2 FQNEAQ (reference sequence). The DNA of the CDR3 is TGTGCCAGCAGCCTCGGGACCTCCGAGCAGTACTTC. Its translation: CASSLGTSEQYF.

The chain recombines TRBV7-8 with TRBJ2-1; D may be TRBD1 (6 bases). The germline gives CDR1 SGHVS, CDR2 FQNEAQ. Trimming took 1 base from V and 7 from J, leaving 17 bases between them. This CDR3 has 16 residues. CDR3 sequence reads: CASSLVPEGVGNEQFF. DNA of the CDR3: TGTGCCAGCAGCTTAGTACCCGAGGGGGTCGGAAATGAGCAGTTCTTC.

This clone appeared a single time. Within the sample, other DNA sequences also encode this same CDR3. J is TRBJ1-1 and V is TRBV9; TRBD1 is a possible D gene (6 bases). V was shortened by 4 bases and J by 1 base, with 8 bases between the two germline ends. There are 13 residues in the CDR3. Germline V CDR1 and CDR2: SGDLS, YYNGEE. CDR3 bases: TGTGCCAGCAGCTTGGGACAGAACACTGAAGCTTTCTTT. This translates into CASSLGQNTEAFF.

This rearrangement joins TRBV13 to TRBJ2-7, with a possible D match to TRBD2 (5 bases). Trimming took 0 bases from V and 5 from J, leaving 14 bases between them. CDR3 length: 15 amino acids. Germline CDR1 and CDR2: PRHDT and FYEKMQ (reference sequence). Here the CDR3 reads CASSLGRGQPDEQYF. The CDR3 DNA reads TGTGCCAGCAGCTTAGGGCGAGGGCAGCCGGACGAGCAGTACTTC.

This chain links TRBV27 with TRBJ2-7; D possibly corresponds to TRBD1 (5 bases). Germline V gene sequence: CDR1 MNHEY, CDR2 SMNVEV (reference sequence). The V gene lost 8 bases and the J gene lost 3 bases, with 17 bases spanning the gap. This CDR3 spans 14 amino acids. In DNA, the CDR3 is TGTGCCAGCTCTAATAGGGGCCCCTACTACGAGCAGTACTTC. The encoded protein is CASSNRGPYYEQYF.

The rearrangement uses TRBV5-5 and TRBJ2-7; TRBD1 aligns across 10 bases. CDR1 is SGHKS and CDR2 is YYEKEE in the germline V gene (reference sequence). The CDR3 contains 15 residues. V lost 5 bases, J lost 2 bases, and 7 bases stayed unmatched. The chain's CDR3 is CASSPGQGVPYEQYF. The DNA of the CDR3 is TGTGCCAGCAGTCCTGGACAGGGGGTCCCCTACGAGCAGTACTTC.

Regarding this clone: Other DNA sequences in the same sample also yield this CDR3. This chain links TRBV28 with TRBJ2-3; 11 bases fit TRBD1. Trimming took 5 bases from V and 2 from J; bases not matched to a gene: 6. Germline loops: CDR1 MDHEN, CDR2 SYDVKM. This CDR3 is 16 amino acids long. CDR3 amino acids: CASSLGTGGSTDTQYF. The CDR3 DNA follows: TGTGCCAGCAGTCTCGGGACAGGGGGATCCACAGATACGCAGTATTTT.

The rearrangement uses TRBV7-3 and TRBJ2-3; 7 bases fit TRBD2. V lost 5 bases, J lost 2 bases, and 4 bases stayed unmatched. The CDR3 covers 14 residues. From germline, CDR1 is SGHTA and CDR2 FQGTGA. The CDR3 DNA reads TGTGCCAGCAGCCCAGCGGGAACCACAGATACGCAGTATTTT. Its translation: CASSPAGTTDTQYF.

The chain links TRBV19 to TRBJ2-3, with 13 bases lining up with TRBD2. Germline V lookup: CDR1 LNHDA, CDR2 SQIVND (reference sequence). J was trimmed by 4 bases and V by 4 bases; bases with no gene match: 5. This CDR3 spans 16 amino acids. For the CDR3, the DNA is TGTGCCAGTAGTAGGACTAGCGGGAGATCCCCAGATACGCAGTATTTT. Its protein is CASSRTSGRSPDTQYF.

The V and J genes are TRBV27 and TRBJ1-1; possibly TRBD1 for D (5 bases). V lost 6 bases and J lost 0, with 17 bases in between. The CDR3 loop spans 16 amino acids. Germline V gene data show CDR1 as MNHEY and CDR2 as SMNVEV (reference sequence). The CDR3 region is CASSLFRGSMNTEAFF. The CDR3, as DNA: TGTGCCAGCAGCCTCTTTAGGGGTAGCATGAACACTGAAGCTTTCTTT.

This chain uses TRBV27 with TRBJ2-2; D is unresolved. Germline CDR1 reads MNHEY; CDR2 reads SMNVEV (reference sequence). Trimming pared 3 bases from V and 3 bases from J, leaving 11 bases between. The CDR3 covers 15 residues. CDR3 sequence: CASSFTGSYTGELFF. The CDR3 DNA follows: TGTGCCAGCAGTTTTACCGGGTCCTACACCGGGGAGCTGTTTTTT.

This sequence joins TRBV2 and TRBJ1-1, with TRBD1 matching 10 bases. CDR3 size: 15 residues. J was trimmed by 0 bases and V by 3 bases; bases with no gene match: 1. Germline CDR1 SNHLY, CDR2 FYNNEI. This chain's CDR3 is CASSDGQGVNTEAFF. The CDR3, as DNA: TGTGCCAGCAGTGATGGACAGGGGGTGAACACTGAAGCTTTCTTT.

The rearrangement joins TRBV6-1 to TRBJ2-7, with D possibly TRBD2 on 5 matching bases. The CDR3 is 14 residues long. Germline V lookup: CDR1 MNHNS, CDR2 SASEGT. Trimming stripped 6 bases from V and 0 bases from J, with 12 bases between. CDR3 loop: CASSGEFPSYEQYF. In DNA, the CDR3 is TGTGCCAGCAGCGGGGAGTTCCCCTCCTACGAGCAGTACTTC.

The genes are TRBV4-1 and TRBJ2-2, with 9 bases fitting TRBD1. CDR1 and CDR2 (germline): MGHRA, YSYEKL. The CDR3 is made up of 16 amino acids. After removal of 4 bases from V and 0 bases from J, the junction contained 3 bases not matched to a gene. The CDR3 sequence is CASSLGTGTNTGELFF. DNA for the CDR3: TGCGCCAGCAGCCTCGGGACAGGGACGAACACCGGGGAGCTGTTTTTT.

The table lists this clone with a count of one. The V and J genes are TRBV9 and TRBJ2-1; TRBD2 agrees at 9 bases. The CDR3 totals 21 residues. The V gene's germline CDR1 is SGDLS and CDR2 YYNGEE. J was trimmed by 7 bases and V by 0 bases; bases with no gene match: 23. CDR3 coding DNA: TGTGCCAGCAGCGTAGAGGTAGACAGCTACCCCGGGACTAGCCTAGGGAATGAGCAGTTCTTC. Translated: CASSVEVDSYPGTSLGNEQFF.

V usage is TRBV29-1 and J usage is TRBJ2-1, with TRBD2 as a possible D gene (6 bases). V was trimmed by 7 bases and J by 5 bases, leaving 18 bases between them. Per germline, CDR1 SQVTM and CDR2 ANQGSEA. The CDR3 spans 14 residues. The CDR3 sequence is CSAGHGDLDNEQFF. For the CDR3, the DNA is TGCAGCGCCGGCCACGGGGACTTAGACAATGAGCAGTTCTTC.

The gene calls are TRBV6-5 and TRBJ2-7; 7 bases map to TRBD1. Germline loops: CDR1 MNHEY, CDR2 SVGAGI. The junction had 9 bases not matched to a gene; V was cut back by 5 bases and J by 2 bases. The CDR3 runs to 15 residues. CDR3: CASSTNPGTAYEQYF. DNA for the CDR3: TGTGCCAGCAGTACGAACCCCGGGACAGCCTACGAGCAGTACTTC.

The chain is built from TRBV5-1 and TRBJ2-7; tentatively, D is TRBD1 or TRBD2 (6 bases each). The CDR3 runs to 13 residues. The V end lost 1 base, the J end lost 6 bases, and 11 bases lay between the germline ends. Germline values: CDR1 SGHRS, CDR2 YFSETQ. The chain's CDR3 is CASSLYGGFEQYF. DNA of the CDR3: TGCGCCAGCAGCTTGTACGGGGGCTTCGAGCAGTACTTC.

In regard to this clone: The same CDR3 can be traced to other DNA sequences in this sample. The V call is TRBV6-6, the J call TRBJ1-1; D remains unclear. The CDR3 is 12 residues long. CDR1 is MNHNY, CDR2 SVGAGI, per germline (reference sequence). The ends were cut back, 2 bases at V and 5 bases at J, with 6 bases in the middle. The CDR3 DNA is TGTGCCAGCAGTTACGGGGAAACTGAAGCTTTCTTT. Its protein product is CASSYGETEAFF.

The V and J genes are TRBV7-6 and TRBJ1-2; D is possibly TRBD1 (5 bases). Per germline, CDR1 SGHVS and CDR2 FNYEAQ. This CDR3 has 16 amino acids. Trimming left V 3 bases short and J 2 bases short, with 16 bases between. The CDR3 protein is CASSLEATATNYGYTF. CDR3 sequence (DNA): TGTGCCAGCAGCTTGGAAGCGACAGCGACAAACTATGGCTACACCTTC.

The rearrangement joins TRBV25-1 to TRBJ2-7, with D possibly being TRBD2 (5 bases). The V end lost 4 bases, the J end lost 1 base, and 11 bases lay between the germline ends. This CDR3 is built from 14 residues. The V gene's germline CDR1 is MGHDK and CDR2 SYGVNS. CDR3 residues: CASSVREPSYEQYF. CDR3 in DNA: TGTGCCAGCAGTGTGAGGGAGCCGTCCTACGAGCAGTACTTC.

This chain joins TRBV29-1 and TRBJ2-3; 9 bases align to TRBD1. V lost 6 bases and J lost 2; bases outside the gene matches: 9. The V gene's germline CDR1 is SQVTM and CDR2 ANQGSEA. CDR3 size: 15 residues. CDR3 residues: CSVHGQGTYTDTQYF. The CDR3 bases are TGCAGCGTCCATGGACAGGGGACCTACACAGATACGCAGTATTTT.

The rearrangement links TRBV10-2 to TRBJ1-3, with 8 bases lining up with TRBD1. The CDR3 is 16 amino acids. Trimming at V came to 1 base and at J to 2 bases, leaving 4 bases not matched to a gene. Germline assignment: CDR1 WSHSY and CDR2 SAAADI. The CDR3 region has the DNA TGCGCCAGCAGTGAGTTCCGGACAGGGACTGGAAACACCATATATTTT. Translated: CASSEFRTGTGNTIYF.

CDR3 protein: CASSWPAGGSTGELFF. The CDR3 DNA is TGTGCCAGCAGTTGGCCGGCAGGGGGCAGCACCGGGGAGCTGTTTTTT. The chain couples TRBV28 to TRBJ2-2; 8 nucleotides agree with TRBD1. The CDR3 is 16 amino acids. The germline gives CDR1 MDHEN, CDR2 SYDVKM. Germline trimming cut 4 bases from V and 4 bases from J; bases unmatched to any gene: 8.

The gene calls are TRBV5-6 and TRBJ2-1; TRBD2 matches 15 bases. The CDR3 sequence is 16 residues long. Trimming removed 4 bases from V and 7 bases from J; junction bases left unmatched: 6. Germline CDR1 SGHDT, CDR2 YYEEEE. DNA for the CDR3: TGTGCCAGCAGCCCCGGACTAGCGGGGGGGATTAATGAGCAGTTCTTC. Its translation: CASSPGLAGGINEQFF.

This clone was counted once. The chain combines TRBV6-6 with TRBJ1-6, with 8 bases lining up with TRBD1. Trimming removed 5 bases from V and 10 bases from J; junction bases left unmatched: 7. CDR3 length equals 14 residues. Germline V CDR1 and CDR2: MNHNY, SVGAGI (reference sequence). The CDR3 region has the DNA TGTGCCAGCAGTCCCGGACAGGGAGGATCACCCCTCCACTTT. Protein product: CASSPGQGGSPLHF.

This clone has just one count. The chain carries TRBV15 and TRBJ1-4; D remains unclear. V gave up 3 bases and J gave up 7 bases, with 12 bases separating them. Germline V lookup: CDR1 LNHNV, CDR2 YYDKDF (reference sequence). CDR3 length equals 14 residues. CDR3 residues: CATSSEHRPEKLFF. In DNA, the CDR3 is TGTGCCACCAGCAGTGAACACCGTCCTGAAAAACTGTTTTTT.

The genes are TRBV5-4 and TRBJ1-4; tentatively, D is TRBD1 (5 bases). V gave up 4 bases and J gave up 3 bases, with 13 bases separating them. Germline V gene data show CDR1 as SGHNT and CDR2 as YYREEE (reference sequence). This CDR3 is built from 15 residues. As DNA, the CDR3 is TGTGCCAGCAGCCTGGAAAGGGGAGCTAATGAAAAACTGTTTTTT. It codes for CASSLERGANEKLFF. Supplemented by reference TRBV5-4 and TRBJ1-4, the full variable domain reads ETGVTQSPTHLIKTRGQQVTLRCSSQSGHNTVSWYQQALGQGPQFIFQYYREEENGRGNFPPRFSGLQFPNYSSELNVNALELDDSALYLCASSLERGANEKLFFGSGTQLSVL.

The rearrangement links TRBV4-1 to TRBJ2-2; the match to TRBD1 covers 11 bases. Germline V gene sequence: CDR1 MGHRA, CDR2 YSYEKL. The CDR3 has 14 residues. J gave up 7 bases and V 6 bases, and 4 bases lay outside the gene matches. CDR3 loop: CASRDRGRVGELFF. CDR3 DNA sequence: TGCGCCAGCAGGGACAGGGGGCGTGTCGGGGAGCTGTTTTTT.

The chain has TRBV6-5 and TRBJ1-2; no clear D gene. Trimming cost V 5 bases and J 2 bases, with 6 bases left between them. The length of the CDR3 is 12 residues. The germline V gene encodes CDR1 MNHEY and CDR2 SVGAGI. DNA of the CDR3: TGTGCCAGCAGTCTTGGGAACTATGGCTACACCTTC. Protein sequence: CASSLGNYGYTF.